These T cell receptor beta chains were read from a single sample in a study of blood T cell repertoires in COVID-19. Produced via immunoSEQ multiplex PCR; TCRdb's table is partial and in-frame only. Of about 200,000 clones in the sample, 70% to 90% are singletons; the top ten hold roughly a fifth. The sample taken for sequencing was peripheral blood. These receptor sequences come from a man aged 55 to 69 with active or convalescent COVID-19. Both conserved end residues are part of each CDR3. D genes are given only for firm matches. Expanded clones get a size class; other rows say once, few or many, or leave the size out.

cdr3_length j_call d_call v_call clone_size cdr3_aa cdr3_nt
14 TRBJ1-1 NA TRBV2 NA CASSTGTRGTEAFF TGTGCCAGCAGTACCGGGACGCGGGGCACTGAAGCTTTCTTT
13 TRBJ2-7 NA TRBV12-1 NA CASSPGTGYEQYF TGTGCCAGCAGCCCAGGGACAGGATACGAGCAGTACTTC
16 TRBJ2-1 TRBD1 TRBV3-1/TRBV3-2 NA CASSQAGTGAGAEQFF TGTGCCAGCAGCCAAGCCGGGACAGGGGCCGGGGCTGAGCAGTTCTTC
13 TRBJ1-2 NA TRBV5-8 few CASSLARQGGYTF TGTGCCAGCAGCTTGGCCCGGCAGGGCGGCTACACCTTC
17 TRBJ1-5 NA TRBV24-1 NA CATSGPTGSLPNQPQHF TGTGCCACCAGTGGACCTACAGGTTCACTACCCAATCAGCCCCAGCATTTT
16 TRBJ2-3 TRBD2 TRBV27 NA CASSLRRGVSTDTQYF TGTGCCAGCAGTTTACGGCGGGGGGTGAGCACAGATACGCAGTATTTT
14 TRBJ2-7 NA TRBV5-5 NA CASSHGRGSYEQYF TGTGCCAGCAGTCACGGGCGGGGCTCCTACGAGCAGTACTTC
14 TRBJ2-7 NA TRBV6-5 once CASSRQRSIDEQYF TGTGCCAGCAGCCGACAGAGAAGCATCGACGAGCAGTACTTC
17 TRBJ1-6 NA TRBV7-9 NA CASSLTLGRFYNSPLHF TGTGCCAGCAGCTTAACCCTGGGGCGCTTCTATAATTCACCCCTCCACTTT
16 TRBJ2-1 TRBD1 TRBV23-1 medium-sized CASSQSPGQGSNEQFF TGCGCCAGCAGTCAGTCGCCGGGACAGGGTTCGAATGAGCAGTTCTTC
16 TRBJ2-5 TRBD1 TRBV7-9 NA CASSFERTGKQETQYF TGTGCCAGCAGCTTTGAACGGACAGGAAAACAAGAGACCCAGTACTTC
14 TRBJ1-2 NA TRBV5-6 NA CASSFGGLGYGYTF TGTGCCAGCAGCTTCGGGGGGCTGGGGTATGGCTACACCTTC
16 TRBJ1-3 NA TRBV5-4 NA CASESGGPNSGNTIYF TGTGCCAGCGAAAGCGGCGGGCCGAACTCTGGAAACACCATATATTTT